These 23 T cell receptor beta chains share one sample of origin, sequenced in a study of cytomegalovirus exposure and HLA in healthy donors. Sequencing was performed with immunoSEQ multiplex PCR; in TCRdb, only in-frame clones are kept and a portion is missing. This sample carries over 90,000 clones, about 95% of them seen once, and the ten largest clones take roughly 0.82%. Input material: PBMCs. These receptors all come from a woman between 18 and 30 years old in good health and CMV-seronegative.

The V call is TRBV7-2, the J call TRBJ2-7; D is uncertain. From germline, CDR1 is SGHTA and CDR2 FQGNSA. CDR3 size: 15 residues. The ends were cut back, 0 bases at V and 0 bases at J, with 9 bases in the middle. The CDR3 reads CASSLAGSNSYEQYF. The CDR3 DNA is TGTGCCAGCAGCTTAGCGGGCAGCAACTCCTACGAGCAGTACTTC.

The chain has TRBV7-9 and TRBJ1-3; 8 nucleotides align to TRBD1. The CDR3 covers 15 residues. CDR1 is SEHNR, CDR2 FQNEAQ, per germline (reference sequence). J was trimmed by 1 base and V by 5 bases; bases with no gene match: 4. The CDR3: CASSTDRDSGNTIYF. For the CDR3, the DNA is TGTGCCAGCAGCACGGACAGGGATTCTGGAAACACCATATATTTT.

The CDR3 bases are TGCGCCAGCCTCGGGGCTTTCTTT. Translated, it gives CASLGAFF. V is TRBV5-1 and J is TRBJ1-1, with no clear D. This CDR3 is 8 amino acids long. The V gene's germline CDR1 is SGHRS and CDR2 YFSETQ. V dropped 7 bases and J dropped 11 bases, with 6 bases sitting between them.

The V gene is TRBV6-1, the J gene TRBJ1-1; the match to TRBD1 covers 8 bases. V gave up 6 bases and J gave up 4 bases; unmatched junction bases: 7. CDR3 size: 14 residues. Germline CDR1 and CDR2: MNHNS and SASEGT. CDR3 residues: CASSYGQGGTEAFF. In DNA form, the CDR3 reads TGTGCCAGCAGCTACGGACAGGGCGGCACTGAAGCTTTCTTT.

The sample holds one count of this clone. The J gene is TRBJ2-1, the V gene TRBV11-2, with 9 bases that match TRBD2. The CDR3 runs to 15 residues. Germline V gene lookup returns CDR1 SGHAT and CDR2 FQNNGV. V was clipped by 6 bases and J by 0 bases; unmatched bases: 3. In nucleotides, the CDR3 is TGTGCCAGCAGTTTTAGCGGGAGCTCCTACAATGAGCAGTTCTTC. Encoded protein: CASSFSGSSYNEQFF.

V gene TRBV11-2 combines with J gene TRBJ2-3; 7 nucleotides line up with TRBD1. J gave up 5 bases and V 5 bases, and 7 bases lay outside the gene matches. The CDR3 is 14 amino acids. The germline V gene has CDR1 SGHAT and CDR2 FQNNGV. This CDR3 is CASSPGQAQDTQYF. The CDR3, as DNA: TGTGCCAGCAGCCCCGGACAGGCCCAAGATACGCAGTATTTT.

V is TRBV6-4 and J is TRBJ1-3; D is unresolved. This CDR3 has 17 amino acids. Germline V lookup: CDR1 MRHNA, CDR2 SNTAGT. V was cut by 6 bases and J by 4 bases, with 22 bases left in between. CDR3 sequence (DNA): TGTGCCAGCAGGTTTCCCCACCAAAGCAAGTACGGAAACACCATATATTTT. This gives the protein CASRFPHQSKYGNTIYF.

The J gene is TRBJ2-7, the V gene TRBV30, with 8 positions matching TRBD1. The CDR3 covers 15 residues. The V gene end was trimmed by 2 bases and the J gene end by 6 bases; junction bases not matched to a gene: 12. Germline V gene lookup returns CDR1 GTSNPN and CDR2 SVGIG (reference sequence). The CDR3, as DNA: TGTGCCTGGAGTCCTCAGGGACAGGACTTCGGCGAGCAGTACTTC. Residues: CAWSPQGQDFGEQYF.

V is TRBV27 and J is TRBJ1-2, with D perhaps TRBD1 (5 bases). The germline V gene encodes CDR1 MNHEY and CDR2 SMNVEV (reference sequence). Trimming left V 4 bases short and J 8 bases short, with 20 bases between. CDR3 length equals 15 residues. CDR3 region: CASSSLGGPLEGYTF. For the CDR3, the DNA is TGTGCCAGCAGTTCCCTGGGGGGTCCTCTGGAGGGCTACACCTTC.

The V gene is TRBV7-2, the J gene TRBJ2-5; a possible D gene is TRBD2 (5 bases). The germline V gene encodes CDR1 SGHTA and CDR2 FQGNSA. V was pared by 2 bases and J by 5 bases, with 15 bases between. The CDR3 is made up of 15 amino acids. In DNA, the CDR3 is TGTGCCAGCAGCTTATTTCTCCCGCCGGGGGAGACCCAGTACTTC. Protein: CASSLFLPPGETQYF.

This clone was counted only a few times. The chain carries TRBV6-4 and TRBJ2-2; D perhaps matches TRBD2 (6 bases). V lost 6 bases and J lost 3, with 14 bases in between. The CDR3 is 15 residues long. Germline V gene lookup returns CDR1 MRHNA and CDR2 SNTAGT. The CDR3 nucleotides are TGTGCCAGCAGCCCGGGAGCCCTCGACACCGGGGAGCTGTTTTTT. Its protein product is CASSPGALDTGELFF.

V and J are TRBV5-1 and TRBJ2-5, with TRBD2 matching over 11 bases. The V gene end was trimmed by 4 bases and the J gene end by 2 bases; junction bases not matched to a gene: 10. The CDR3 has 17 amino acids. Looked up from germline, CDR1 is SGHRS and CDR2 is YFSETQ. The CDR3 DNA reads TGCGCCAGCAGCCTCGGTACGACTAGCGGGATACAAGAGACCCAGTACTTC. As protein: CASSLGTTSGIQETQYF.

This clone showed up just once. The chain carries TRBV6-1 and TRBJ1-2; 12 bases fit TRBD1. The CDR3 runs 16 residues. CDR1 is MNHNS, CDR2 SASEGT, per germline. Trimming at V came to 3 bases and at J to 4 bases, leaving 6 bases not matched to a gene. The CDR3 protein is CASSDGGTGGIYGYTF. CDR3 in DNA: TGTGCCAGCAGTGACGGGGGGACAGGGGGCATCTATGGCTACACCTTC.

J is TRBJ1-2 and V is TRBV6-4, with a tentative D call TRBD1 (5 bases). The CDR3 consists of 15 residues. Germline V CDR1 and CDR2: MRHNA, SNTAGT. V lost 0 bases and J lost 6, with 14 bases in between. CDR3 amino acids: CASSDSIKGMNGYTF. The CDR3 region has the DNA TGTGCCAGCAGTGACTCGATAAAGGGGATGAATGGCTACACCTTC.

The chain recombines TRBV7-2 with TRBJ1-1; a possible D gene is TRBD1 (6 bases). V was pared by 9 bases and J by 7 bases, with 18 bases between. From germline, CDR1 is SGHTA and CDR2 FQGNSA. CDR3 length: 13 residues. Here the CDR3 reads CASSRWGQGEAFF. The DNA of the CDR3 is TGTGCCAGTTCAAGATGGGGGCAGGGTGAAGCTTTCTTT.

The chain joins TRBV6-4 to TRBJ1-2, with no clear D. V shed 0 bases and J shed 0 bases, with 8 bases lying between them. Germline V CDR1 and CDR2: MRHNA, SNTAGT. CDR3 length: 15 residues. CDR3: CASSDSGLANYGYTF. The CDR3, as DNA: TGTGCCAGCAGTGACTCCGGACTAGCTAACTATGGCTACACCTTC.

This clone was observed once. The chain has TRBV7-2 and TRBJ2-2; possible D gene TRBD1, 6 bases. The V and J ends lost 4 bases and 0 bases respectively, with 9 bases between them. CDR1 is SGHTA and CDR2 is FQGNSA in the germline V gene. This CDR3 spans 15 amino acids. As DNA, the CDR3 is TGTGCCAGCAGCTACAGGGACGCGAACACCGGGGAGCTGTTTTTT. This gives the protein CASSYRDANTGELFF.

The CDR3: CASSQGRAGWDTQYF. Here the CDR3 DNA reads TGCGCCAGCAGCCAAGGTCGCGCGGGGTGGGATACGCAGTATTTT. J is TRBJ2-3 and V is TRBV4-1, with D perhaps TRBD2 (6 bases). Looked up from germline, CDR1 is MGHRA and CDR2 is YSYEKL. The CDR3 sequence is 15 residues long. The V end lost 1 base, the J end lost 6 bases, and 14 bases lay between the germline ends.

CDR3 amino acids: CASSLGTYSNQPQHF. CDR3 DNA sequence: TGTGCCAGCAGCTTGGGGACTTATAGCAATCAGCCCCAGCATTTT. The chain has TRBV5-6 and TRBJ1-5; no firm D call. Germline V gene sequence: CDR1 SGHDT, CDR2 YYEEEE. The germline V and J ends were trimmed by 0 bases and 0 bases, with 7 bases remaining between them. The CDR3 runs 15 residues.

The chain is built from TRBV5-1 and TRBJ2-7, with 7 bases that match TRBD2. Looked up from germline, CDR1 is SGHRS and CDR2 is YFSETQ. The V and J ends lost 1 base and 4 bases, in that order; junction bases with no gene match: 14. The length of the CDR3 is 17 residues. The CDR3 sequence: CASSLSGLHTAGYEQYF. The CDR3 nucleotides read TGCGCCAGCAGCTTGTCGGGTCTCCACACAGCGGGGTACGAGCAGTACTTC.

This clone was seen just once. The chain couples TRBV6-1 to TRBJ1-1; 7 bases match TRBD1. Unmatched junction bases numbered 7, after V lost 4 bases and J lost 5 bases. The germline V gene has CDR1 MNHNS and CDR2 SASEGT. CDR3 length equals 14 residues. For the CDR3, the DNA is TGTGCCAGCAGTGGAACAGGGGTTTTTACTGAAGCTTTCTTT. Protein: CASSGTGVFTEAFF.

The gene calls are TRBV11-3 and TRBJ2-3; possible D gene TRBD2, 7 bases. The CDR3 length is 12 residues. V lost 10 bases and J lost 0, with 8 bases in between. The V gene's germline CDR1 is SGHNT and CDR2 YENEEA. The CDR3 DNA reads TGTGCCACGGGGGGCAGCACAGATACGCAGTATTTT. Its protein is CATGGSTDTQYF.

The chain links TRBV27 to TRBJ1-2; a possible D gene is TRBD1 (6 bases). V lost 3 bases to trimming and J lost 0 bases, with 14 bases between them. Germline values: CDR1 MNHEY, CDR2 SMNVEV (reference sequence). The CDR3 consists of 16 residues. DNA for the CDR3: TGTGCCAGCAGTTTGAGGGGAGGGGGTGCTAACTATGGCTACACCTTC. Translation: CASSLRGGGANYGYTF.